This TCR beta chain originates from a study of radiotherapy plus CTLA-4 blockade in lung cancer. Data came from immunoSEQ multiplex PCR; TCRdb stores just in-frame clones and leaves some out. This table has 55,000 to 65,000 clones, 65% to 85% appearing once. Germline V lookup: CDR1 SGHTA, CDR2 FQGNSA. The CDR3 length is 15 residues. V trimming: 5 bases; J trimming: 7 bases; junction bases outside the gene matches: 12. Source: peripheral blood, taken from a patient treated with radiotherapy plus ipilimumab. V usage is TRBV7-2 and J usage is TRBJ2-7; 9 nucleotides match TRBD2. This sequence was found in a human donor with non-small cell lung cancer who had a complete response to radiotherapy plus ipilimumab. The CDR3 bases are TGTGCCAGCAGCCCAGATGGGACTAGCTCGAGTGAGCAGTACTTC. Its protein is CASSPDGTSSSEQYF.